A selection of T cell receptor beta chains follows, all from one sample in a study of cytomegalovirus exposure and HLA in healthy donors. Assay: immunoSEQ multiplex PCR; the TCRdb copy retains only in-frame clones and omits some. The table includes some 120,000 clones, under 85% detected once. The material sequenced was PBMCs. These TCRs come from a woman in her forties in good health and CMV-seropositive. Each CDR3 is given with its conserved first and last residue. Clone sizes are given selectively: once, few, many, or a class where the clone is expanded.

length,J,V,size,CDR3
15,TRBJ2-1,TRBV7-3,NA,CASSQGTSGYNEQFF
16,TRBJ1-3,TRBV5-3,NA,CARSLGTGLSGNTIYF
14,TRBJ1-2,TRBV9,NA,CASSATGGPYGYTF
17,TRBJ1-1,TRBV6-4,once,CASRDGQSGFMNTEAFF
14,TRBJ2-3,TRBV10-3,NA,CATKPTSGSDTQYF
17,TRBJ1-4,TRBV7-2,few,CASSPRQGAPSDEKLFF
15,TRBJ1-2,TRBV7-2,NA,CASSPLRTGAGGYTF
15,TRBJ2-5,TRBV5-1,NA,CASSPLAGLQETQYF
16,TRBJ2-3,TRBV10-1,NA,CASQKNGAGEGSVTYF
16,TRBJ2-7,TRBV11-2,NA,CASSLDSLAGGYEQYF
14,TRBJ2-7,TRBV6-5,NA,CASSYSTSGGGQYF
15,TRBJ2-1,TRBV11-2,NA,CASSNVAGGNNEQFF
15,TRBJ1-4,TRBV11-2,once,CASSLGRPGWEKLFF
16,TRBJ2-7,TRBV15,NA,CATSRGTPSGVFEQYF
15,TRBJ1-5,TRBV5-1,NA,CASSDGQGGNQPQHF
13,TRBJ1-2,TRBV25-1,NA,CASSTSVNYGYTF
15,TRBJ2-7,TRBV4-1,NA,CASSQEQGNTYEQYF
16,TRBJ2-5,TRBV6-5,NA,CASSYQLAGTQETQYF
13,TRBJ2-5,TRBV10-3,once,CAASSGNDGTQYF
15,TRBJ1-2,TRBV7-3,NA,CASSLMTGPSYGYTF
12,TRBJ2-3,TRBV2,NA,CASTTDTDTQYF
16,TRBJ2-5,TRBV4-1,NA,CASSQHGLAGKETQYF
11,NA,TRBV30,NA,CAWSPIYEQYF
18,TRBJ2-7,TRBV7-2,few,CASSSPPARQWSSYEQYF
14,TRBJ2-7,TRBV9,NA,CASSMGQGAFEQYF
12,TRBJ1-1,TRBV19,NA,CATSGQGAGAFF
15,TRBJ2-1,TRBV15,NA,CATSRDQGLDNEQFF